This passage covers 20 T cell receptor beta chains from one sample sequenced in a study of technical replicates of blood from a few donors. Here immunoSEQ multiplex PCR was the method, and the copy in TCRdb shows in-frame clones only, minus some. This table holds around 76,000 clones, over 95% found once. Sequencing was done on a sample of T cells isolated from PBMCs. Receptors originate from a human donor in good health.

The chain joins TRBV20-1 to TRBJ1-1, with TRBD1 matching 8 bases. Germline CDR1 reads DFQATT; CDR2 reads SNEGSKA (reference sequence). V was clipped by 3 bases and J by 10 bases; unmatched bases: 4. The CDR3 loop spans 11 amino acids. CDR3 nucleotide sequence: TGCAGTGCTAGGACAGGGGAGCGAGCTTTCTTT. It yields the protein CSARTGERAFF.

The chain is built from TRBV2 and TRBJ2-7, with 9 nucleotides matching TRBD1. The V gene end was trimmed by 3 bases and the J gene end by 6 bases; junction bases not matched to a gene: 12. CDR3 length: 16 residues. CDR1 is SNHLY and CDR2 is FYNNEI in the germline V gene. This CDR3 reads CASSDQGTGFFGEQYF. CDR3 nucleotides: TGTGCCAGCAGTGATCAAGGGACAGGGTTCTTCGGCGAGCAGTACTTC.

The chain uses TRBV20-1 and TRBJ2-1; D remains unclear. V shed 3 bases and J shed 9 bases, with 3 bases lying between them. Germline values: CDR1 DFQATT, CDR2 SNEGSKA (reference sequence). This CDR3 is built from 9 residues. The CDR3 DNA reads as TGCAGTGCTAGCCGTGAGCAGTTCTTC. It specifies CSASREQFF.

Turning to this clone: Its ends do not fully match the called genes, so a read error is possible. CDR3 coding DNA: TGTGCCAGTAGTTTAGAGGCTAGTCTAGACGGGGAGCTGTTTTTT. This codes for CASSLEASLDGELFF. The rearrangement uses TRBV19 and TRBJ2-2; unclear D gene. The CDR3 has 15 amino acids. CDR1 and CDR2 (germline): LNHDA, SQIVND (reference sequence).

This clone came up once. This chain connects TRBV4-2 to TRBJ2-2; tentatively, D is TRBD2 (7 bases). This CDR3 contains 16 residues. Germline V lookup: CDR1 LGHNA, CDR2 YNFKEQ. Between the trimmed V and J ends, which lost 1 base and 0 bases, there was a span of 9 bases. The CDR3 coding sequence is TGTGCCAGCAGCCAAGGGGAGGGGGCGAACACCGGGGAGCTGTTTTTT. This gives the protein CASSQGEGANTGELFF.

The chain employs TRBV7-9 and TRBJ2-7; D is perhaps TRBD1 (6 bases). The V and J ends lost 5 bases and 2 bases respectively, with 16 bases between them. CDR1 and CDR2 (germline): SEHNR, FQNEAQ (reference sequence). The CDR3 contains 15 residues. DNA for the CDR3: TGTGCCAGCAGCCCCGGGACATATGAACCCTACGAGCAGTACTTC. Its protein is CASSPGTYEPYEQYF. Full variable domain (remainder filled in from reference TRBV7-9 and TRBJ2-7): DTGVSQNPRHKITKRGQNVTFRCDPISEHNRLYWYRQTLGQGPEFLTYFQNEAQLEKSRLLSDRFSAERPKGSFSTLEIQRTEQGDSAMYLCASSPGTYEPYEQYFGPGTRLTVT.

V usage is TRBV7-2 and J usage is TRBJ1-4; 9 bases line up with TRBD1. The germline V gene has CDR1 SGHTA and CDR2 FQGNSA. The CDR3 contains 13 residues. J was trimmed by 9 bases and V by 3 bases; bases with no gene match: 2. The CDR3 is CASSFGQGQKLFF. The CDR3 DNA follows: TGTGCCAGCAGCTTTGGACAGGGGCAAAAACTGTTTTTT.

By proportion, this clone is medium-sized. The chain's CDR3 is CAINGQGNTEAFF. DNA for the CDR3: TGTGCCATCAATGGACAGGGCAACACTGAAGCTTTCTTT. The rearrangement uses TRBV10-3 and TRBJ1-1; 8 positions match TRBD1. After removal of 7 bases from V and 2 bases from J, the junction contained 3 bases not matched to a gene. CDR1 and CDR2 (germline): ENHRY, SYGVKD. The CDR3 extends over 13 amino acids.

The rearrangement uses TRBV27 and TRBJ1-5, with D unresolved. Looked up from germline, CDR1 is MNHEY and CDR2 is SMNVEV (reference sequence). V lost 2 bases and J lost 4, with 6 bases in between. This CDR3 is 13 amino acids long. CDR3 sequence (DNA): TGTGCCAGCAGTTTAATCGGGAATCAGCCCCAGCATTTT. This gives the protein CASSLIGNQPQHF.

J is TRBJ1-1 and V is TRBV2; D may be TRBD1 (5 bases). CDR1 is SNHLY and CDR2 is FYNNEI in the germline V gene. Trimming removed 3 bases at V and 9 bases at J, with 17 bases between. The CDR3 is made up of 14 amino acids. Written as DNA, the CDR3 is TGTGCCAGCAGTGAGAAGGGAAAAGGGGCGAAAGCTTTCTTT. The encoded protein is CASSEKGKGAKAFF.

The rearrangement uses TRBV30 and TRBJ2-7; 12 bases are a match to TRBD1. Germline V gene data show CDR1 as GTSNPN and CDR2 as SVGIG (reference sequence). The CDR3 totals 14 residues. V shed 7 bases, J shed 6 bases, and the junction held 10 bases outside the gene matches. Here the CDR3 reads CAFVGTGGSIEQYF. The CDR3 DNA is TGTGCCTTCGTCGGGACAGGGGGCTCCATCGAGCAGTACTTC.

A single count supports this clone. V gene TRBV30 combines with J gene TRBJ1-5; D is undetermined. Trimming removed 1 base from V and 2 bases from J, with 12 bases in between. Germline CDR1 and CDR2: GTSNPN and SVGIG (reference sequence). The CDR3 runs 15 residues. CDR3 coding DNA: TGTGCCTGGAGTGGTGACGGAGGTGGCAATCAGCCCCAGCATTTT. Protein: CAWSGDGGGNQPQHF.

The J gene is TRBJ2-7, the V gene TRBV7-8, with D perhaps matching TRBD2 (6 bases). The CDR3 has 14 residues. Trimming left V 5 bases short and J 1 base short, with 12 bases between. CDR1 is SGHVS and CDR2 is FQNEAQ in the germline V gene. The CDR3 DNA reads as TGTGCCAGCAGCCCTCTGGGGGGATCCTACGAGCAGTACTTC. Translation: CASSPLGGSYEQYF.

This clone was detected only once. This rearrangement joins TRBV9 to TRBJ2-1; 7 bases are a match to TRBD1. CDR1 and CDR2 from the germline V gene are SGDLS and YYNGEE. This CDR3 has 16 residues. V lost 2 bases to trimming and J lost 0 bases; unmatched junction nucleotides: 5. For the CDR3, the DNA is TGTGCCAGCAGCGTCCGGACAGGCAGCTCCTACAATGAGCAGTTCTTC. Translating gives CASSVRTGSSYNEQFF.

The V gene is TRBV6-5, the J gene TRBJ2-7; D unresolved. Trimming cost V 4 bases and J 2 bases, with 3 bases left between them. Germline CDR1 is MNHEY and CDR2 is SVGAGI. The CDR3 is made up of 11 amino acids. The CDR3 sequence is CASSSTYEQYF. As DNA, the CDR3 is TGTGCCAGCAGTTCCACCTACGAGCAGTACTTC.

V usage is TRBV19 and J usage is TRBJ1-5, with D unresolved. Germline V gene sequence: CDR1 LNHDA, CDR2 SQIVND (reference sequence). CDR3 length: 12 amino acids. The V and J ends lost 4 bases and 5 bases respectively, with 6 bases between them. CDR3 in DNA: TGTGCCAGTAGTAGAAGAGATCAGCCCCAGCATTTT. Translating gives CASSRRDQPQHF. Using reference TRBV19 and TRBJ1-5 for the parts outside the CDR3, the full variable domain is DGGITQSPKYLFRKEGQNVTLSCEQNLNHDAMYWYRQDPGQGLRLIYYSQIVNDFQKGDIAEGYSVSREKKESFPLTVTSAQKNPTAFYLCASSRRDQPQHFGDGTRLSIL.

The V call is TRBV7-3, the J call TRBJ1-3; D perhaps matches TRBD1 (5 bases). The CDR3 has 14 residues. Trimming took 8 bases from V and 2 from J, leaving 13 bases between them. CDR1 SGHTA and CDR2 FQGTGA come from the germline V gene. CDR3 sequence reads: CASGSGSPGNTIYF. CDR3 nucleotides: TGTGCCAGCGGTTCAGGGTCCCCTGGAAACACCATATATTTT.

V and J are TRBV13 and TRBJ2-3; no clear D. The CDR3 is 13 amino acids. V lost 1 base and J 11 bases, leaving 13 bases between the germline ends. Germline V gives CDR1 PRHDT, CDR2 FYEKMQ (reference sequence). CDR3 sequence: CASSLDSAHLQYF. CDR3 DNA: TGTGCCAGCAGCTTAGACTCCGCCCATTTGCAGTATTTT.

V usage is TRBV5-6 and J usage is TRBJ1-2, with D perhaps TRBD1 (5 bases). Trimming removed 2 bases from V and 4 bases from J, with 12 bases in between. In germline, CDR1 is SGHDT, CDR2 YYEEEE. CDR3 length equals 14 residues. CDR3 sequence reads: CASSFLDSPYGYTF. CDR3 bases: TGTGCCAGCAGCTTCCTTGACAGTCCCTATGGCTACACCTTC.

V gene TRBV6-5 combines with J gene TRBJ1-2; D gene unclear. Germline CDR1 MNHEY, CDR2 SVGAGI. The CDR3 has 14 amino acids. Trimming removed 0 bases at V and 4 bases at J, with 9 bases between. CDR3 bases: TGTGCCAGCAGTTACTCACCACTTAGCTATGGCTACACCTTC. Protein sequence: CASSYSPLSYGYTF.